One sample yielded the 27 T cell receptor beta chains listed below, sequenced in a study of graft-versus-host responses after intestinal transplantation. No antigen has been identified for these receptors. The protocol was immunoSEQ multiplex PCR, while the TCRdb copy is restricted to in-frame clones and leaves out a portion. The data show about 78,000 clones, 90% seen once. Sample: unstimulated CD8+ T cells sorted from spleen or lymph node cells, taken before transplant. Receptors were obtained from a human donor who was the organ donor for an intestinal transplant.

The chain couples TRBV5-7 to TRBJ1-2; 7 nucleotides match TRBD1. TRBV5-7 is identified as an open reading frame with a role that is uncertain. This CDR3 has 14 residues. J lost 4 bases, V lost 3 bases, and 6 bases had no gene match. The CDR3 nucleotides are TGTGCCAGCAGCTCCACAGGGGCAGCCTATGGCTACACCTTC. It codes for CASSSTGAAYGYTF.

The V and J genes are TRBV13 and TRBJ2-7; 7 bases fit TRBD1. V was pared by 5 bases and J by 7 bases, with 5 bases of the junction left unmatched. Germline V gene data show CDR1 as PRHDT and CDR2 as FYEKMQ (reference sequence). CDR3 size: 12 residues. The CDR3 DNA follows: TGTGCCAGCAGCGAACAGGGGTATGAGCAGTACGTC. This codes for CASSEQGYEQYV.

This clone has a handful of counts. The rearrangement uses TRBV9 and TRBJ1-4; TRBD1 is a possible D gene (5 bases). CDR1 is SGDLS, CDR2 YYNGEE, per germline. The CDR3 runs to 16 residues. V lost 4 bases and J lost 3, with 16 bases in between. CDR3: CASSTTPEGSNEKLFF. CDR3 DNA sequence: TGTGCCAGCAGCACCACACCGGAGGGGTCTAATGAAAAACTGTTTTTT. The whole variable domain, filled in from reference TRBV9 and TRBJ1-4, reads DSGVTQTPKHLITATGQRVTLRCSPRSGDLSVYWYQQSLDQGLQFLIQYYNGEERAKGNILERFSAQQFPDLHSELNLSSLELGDSALYFCASSTTPEGSNEKLFFGSGTQLSVL.

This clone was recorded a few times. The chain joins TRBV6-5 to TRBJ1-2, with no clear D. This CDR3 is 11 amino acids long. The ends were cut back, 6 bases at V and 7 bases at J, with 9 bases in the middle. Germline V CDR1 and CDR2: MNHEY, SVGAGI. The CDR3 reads CASSFGGGYTF. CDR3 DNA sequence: TGTGCCAGCAGCTTCGGAGGTGGCTACACCTTC.

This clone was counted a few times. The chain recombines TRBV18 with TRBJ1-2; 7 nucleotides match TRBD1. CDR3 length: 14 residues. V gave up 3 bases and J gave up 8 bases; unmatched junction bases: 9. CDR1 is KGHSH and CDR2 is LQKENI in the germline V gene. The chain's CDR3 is CASSPRTGLGGYTF. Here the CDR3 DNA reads TGTGCCAGCTCACCGAGGACAGGCCTCGGGGGCTACACCTTC.

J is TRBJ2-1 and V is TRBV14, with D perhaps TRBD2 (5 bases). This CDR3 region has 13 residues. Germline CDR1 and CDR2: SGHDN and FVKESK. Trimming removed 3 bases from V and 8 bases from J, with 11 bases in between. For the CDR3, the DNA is TGTGCCAGCAGCCAGCCGGGGTGGGATGAGCAGTTCTTC. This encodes CASSQPGWDEQFF.

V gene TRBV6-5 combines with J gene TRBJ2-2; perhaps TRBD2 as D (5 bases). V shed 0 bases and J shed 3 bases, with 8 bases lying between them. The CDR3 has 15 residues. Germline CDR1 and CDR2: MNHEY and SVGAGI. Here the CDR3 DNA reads TGTGCCAGCAGTTACTCGAGGGCTTACACCGGGGAGCTGTTTTTT. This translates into CASSYSRAYTGELFF.

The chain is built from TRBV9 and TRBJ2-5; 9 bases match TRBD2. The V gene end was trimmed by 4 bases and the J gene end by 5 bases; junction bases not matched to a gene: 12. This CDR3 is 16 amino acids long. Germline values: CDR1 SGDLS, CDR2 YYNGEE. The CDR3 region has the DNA TGTGCCAGCAGCTCCCTAATAGCGGGGGTGGGGGAGACCCAGTACTTC. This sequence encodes CASSSLIAGVGETQYF.

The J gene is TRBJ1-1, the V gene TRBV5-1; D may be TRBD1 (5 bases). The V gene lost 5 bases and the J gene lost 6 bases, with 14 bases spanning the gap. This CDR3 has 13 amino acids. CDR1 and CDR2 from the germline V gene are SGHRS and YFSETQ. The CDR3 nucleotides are TGCGCCAGCAGTCCCGGGGGAAGTCCTGAAGCTTTCTTT. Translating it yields CASSPGGSPEAFF.

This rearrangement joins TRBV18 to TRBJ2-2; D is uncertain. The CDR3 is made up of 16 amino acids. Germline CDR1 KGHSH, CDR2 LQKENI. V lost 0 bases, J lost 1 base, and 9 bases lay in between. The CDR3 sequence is CASSPPGNRNTGELFF. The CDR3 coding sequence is TGTGCCAGCTCACCACCGGGTAACAGGAACACCGGGGAGCTGTTTTTT.

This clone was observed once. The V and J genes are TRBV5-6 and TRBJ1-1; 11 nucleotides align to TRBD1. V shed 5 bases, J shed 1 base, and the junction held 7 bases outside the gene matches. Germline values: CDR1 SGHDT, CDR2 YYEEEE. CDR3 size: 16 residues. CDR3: CASRGGTGGPNTEAFF. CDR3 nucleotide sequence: TGTGCCAGCAGGGGGGGGACAGGGGGACCGAACACTGAAGCTTTCTTT.

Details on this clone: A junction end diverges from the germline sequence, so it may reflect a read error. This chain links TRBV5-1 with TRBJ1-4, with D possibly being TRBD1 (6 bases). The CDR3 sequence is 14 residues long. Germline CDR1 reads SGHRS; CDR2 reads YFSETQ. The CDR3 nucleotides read TGCGCCAGCAGGTTGGACCCAGGGGAGGAAAAACTGTTTTTT. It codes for CASRLDPGEEKLFF. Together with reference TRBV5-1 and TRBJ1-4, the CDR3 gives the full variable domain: KAGVTQTPRYLIKTRGQQVTLSCSPISGHRSVSWYQQTPGQGLQFLFEYFSETQRNKGNFPGRFSGRQFSNSRSEMNVSTLELGDSALYLCASRLDPGEEKLFFGSGTQLSVL.

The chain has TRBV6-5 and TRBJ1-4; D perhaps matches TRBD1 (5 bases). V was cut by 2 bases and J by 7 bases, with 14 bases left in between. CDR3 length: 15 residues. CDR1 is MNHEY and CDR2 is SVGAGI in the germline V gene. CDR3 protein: CASSYATGGVEKLFF. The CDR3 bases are TGTGCCAGCAGTTACGCCACAGGTGGGGTTGAAAAACTGTTTTTT.

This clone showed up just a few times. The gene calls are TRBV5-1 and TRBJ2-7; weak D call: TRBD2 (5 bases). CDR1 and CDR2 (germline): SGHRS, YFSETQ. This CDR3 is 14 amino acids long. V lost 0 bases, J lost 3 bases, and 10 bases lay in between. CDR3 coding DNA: TGCGCCAGCAGCTTGGACGGGAAGGGCTACGAGCAGTACGTC. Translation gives CASSLDGKGYEQYV.

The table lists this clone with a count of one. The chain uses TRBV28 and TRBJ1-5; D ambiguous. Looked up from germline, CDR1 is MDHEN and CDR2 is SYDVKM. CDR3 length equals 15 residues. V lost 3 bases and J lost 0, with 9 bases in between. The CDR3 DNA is TGTGCCAGCAGTTTCAGGTATTATAGCAATCAGCCCCAGCATTTT. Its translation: CASSFRYYSNQPQHF.

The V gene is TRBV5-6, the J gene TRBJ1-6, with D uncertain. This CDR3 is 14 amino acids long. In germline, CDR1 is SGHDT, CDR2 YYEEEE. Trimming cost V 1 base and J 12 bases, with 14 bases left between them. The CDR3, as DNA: TGTGCCAGCAGCTTGACATTCTGGCCCCTACCCCTCCACTTT. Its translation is CASSLTFWPLPLHF.

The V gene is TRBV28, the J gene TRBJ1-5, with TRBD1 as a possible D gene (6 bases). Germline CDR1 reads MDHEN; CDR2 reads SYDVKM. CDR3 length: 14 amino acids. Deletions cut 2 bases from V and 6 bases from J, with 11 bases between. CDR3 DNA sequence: TGTGCCAGCAGTTTAACAGGGTCCGGTCAGCCCCAGCATTTT. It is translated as CASSLTGSGQPQHF.

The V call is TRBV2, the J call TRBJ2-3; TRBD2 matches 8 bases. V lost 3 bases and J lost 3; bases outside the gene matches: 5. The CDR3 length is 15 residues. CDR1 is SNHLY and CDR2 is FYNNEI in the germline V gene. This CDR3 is CASSEELAVTDTQYF. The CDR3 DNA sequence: TGTGCCAGCAGTGAGGAACTAGCGGTGACAGATACGCAGTATTTT. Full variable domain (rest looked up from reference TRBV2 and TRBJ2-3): EPEVTQTPSHQVTQMGQEVILRCVPISNHLYFYWYRQILGQKVEFLVSFYNNEISEKSEIFDDQFSVERPDGSNFTLKIRSTKLEDSAMYFCASSEELAVTDTQYFGPGTRLTVL.

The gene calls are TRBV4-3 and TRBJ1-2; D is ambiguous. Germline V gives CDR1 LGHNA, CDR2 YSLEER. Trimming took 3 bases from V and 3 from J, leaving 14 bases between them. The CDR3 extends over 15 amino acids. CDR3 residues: CASSQMFRADYGYTF. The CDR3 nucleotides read TGCGCCAGCAGCCAGATGTTTCGAGCTGACTATGGCTACACCTTC.

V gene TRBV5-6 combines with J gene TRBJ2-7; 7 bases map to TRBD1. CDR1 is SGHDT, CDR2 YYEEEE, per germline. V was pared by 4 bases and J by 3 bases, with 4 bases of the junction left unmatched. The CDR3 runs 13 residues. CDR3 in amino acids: CASSTGQNYEQYV. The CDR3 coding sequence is TGTGCCAGCAGCACGGGACAGAACTACGAGCAGTACGTC.

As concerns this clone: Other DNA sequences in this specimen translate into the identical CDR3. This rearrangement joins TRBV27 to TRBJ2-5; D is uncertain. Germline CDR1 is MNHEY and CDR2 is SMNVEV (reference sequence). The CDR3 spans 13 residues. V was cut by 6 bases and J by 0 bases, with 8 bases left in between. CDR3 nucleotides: TGTGCCAGCAGGCCAGAAAACCAAGAGACCCAGTACTTC. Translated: CASRPENQETQYF.

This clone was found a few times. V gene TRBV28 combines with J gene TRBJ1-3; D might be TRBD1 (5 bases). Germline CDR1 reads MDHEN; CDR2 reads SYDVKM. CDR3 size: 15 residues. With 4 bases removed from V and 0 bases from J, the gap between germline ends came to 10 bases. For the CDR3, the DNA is TGTGCCAGCAGTTCGGACACCTTCTCTGGAAACACCATATATTTT. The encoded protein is CASSSDTFSGNTIYF.

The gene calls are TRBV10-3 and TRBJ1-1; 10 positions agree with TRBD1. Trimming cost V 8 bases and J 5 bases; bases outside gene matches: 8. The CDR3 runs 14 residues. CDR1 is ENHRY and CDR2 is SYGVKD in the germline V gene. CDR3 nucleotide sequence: TGTGCCATCGGGGAGGACAGGGGGTATACTGAAGCTTTCTTT. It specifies CAIGEDRGYTEAFF.

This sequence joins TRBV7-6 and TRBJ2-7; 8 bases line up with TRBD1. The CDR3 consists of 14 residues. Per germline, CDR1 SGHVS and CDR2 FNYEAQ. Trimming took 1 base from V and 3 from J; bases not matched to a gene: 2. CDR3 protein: CASSLGQGNYEQYV. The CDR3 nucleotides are TGTGCCAGCAGCTTAGGACAGGGGAACTACGAGCAGTACGTC.

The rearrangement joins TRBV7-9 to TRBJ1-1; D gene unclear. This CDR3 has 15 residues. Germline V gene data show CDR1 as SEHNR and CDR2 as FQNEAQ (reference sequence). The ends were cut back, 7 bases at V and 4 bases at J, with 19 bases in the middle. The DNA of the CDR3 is TGTGCCAGCACCATGCGAATTCTAGGATTCACTGAAGCTTTCTTT. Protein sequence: CASTMRILGFTEAFF. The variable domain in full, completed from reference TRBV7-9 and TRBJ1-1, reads DTGVSQNPRHKITKRGQNVTFRCDPISEHNRLYWYRQTLGQGPEFLTYFQNEAQLEKSRLLSDRFSAERPKGSFSTLEIQRTEQGDSAMYLCASTMRILGFTEAFFGQGTRLTVV.

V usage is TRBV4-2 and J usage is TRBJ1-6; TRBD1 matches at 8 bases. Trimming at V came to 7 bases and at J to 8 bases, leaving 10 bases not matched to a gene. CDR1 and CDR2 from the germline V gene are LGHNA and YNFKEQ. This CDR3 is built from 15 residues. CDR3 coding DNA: TGTGCCAGCAATAGACAGGGGTTTCCAGATTCACCCCTCCACTTT. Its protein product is CASNRQGFPDSPLHF.

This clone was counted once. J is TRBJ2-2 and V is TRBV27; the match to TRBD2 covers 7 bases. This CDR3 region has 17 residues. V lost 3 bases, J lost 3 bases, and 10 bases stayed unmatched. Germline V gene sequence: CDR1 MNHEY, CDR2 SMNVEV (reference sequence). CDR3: CASSLTTSKVDTGELFF. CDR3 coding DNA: TGTGCCAGCAGTTTGACGACTAGCAAGGTTGACACCGGGGAGCTGTTTTTT.